These T cell receptor beta chains were read from a single sample in a study of T cell responses to AZD1222 COVID-19 vaccine. TCRdb's table, derived via immunoSEQ multiplex PCR, lists solely in-frame clones and lacks some. The repertoire holds 85,000 to 120,000 clones, roughly 91% seen once, with 8% in the top ten. The sequencing used peripheral blood, collected 28 days after the second AZD1222 dose. These receptors all come from an adult who received the AZD1222 COVID-19 vaccine. The CDR3 runs from the conserved cysteine through the conserved F or W. The D gene is left open where the match is weak. The listing skips clone size in some rows; elsewhere it reads once, few, many or a size class.

v_gene: TRBV7-6; d_gene: NA; j_gene: TRBJ1-5; abundance: NA; CDR3nt: TGTGCCAGCAGCCCCGGGCCAGGGATACGGCAGCCCCAGCATTTT; CDR3aa: CASSPGPGIRQPQHF
v_gene: TRBV28; d_gene: TRBD1; j_gene: TRBJ1-1; abundance: NA; CDR3nt: TGTGCCAGCAGTCTACATACAGGGGAGAACACTGAAGCTTTCTTT; CDR3aa: CASSLHTGENTEAFF
v_gene: TRBV7-9; d_gene: TRBD2; j_gene: TRBJ2-3; abundance: NA; CDR3nt: TGTGCCAGCAGCCCGCGGGGGACTGGCACAGATACGCAGTATTTT; CDR3aa: CASSPRGTGTDTQYF
v_gene: TRBV7-6; d_gene: NA; j_gene: TRBJ1-6; abundance: NA; CDR3nt: TGTGCCAGCAGAGAGACACCGTATAGGTATAATTCACCCCTCCACTTT; CDR3aa: CASRETPYRYNSPLHF
v_gene: TRBV2; d_gene: TRBD1; j_gene: TRBJ2-3; abundance: NA; CDR3nt: TGTGCCAGCAGGGGGACAGGGGGCTCGAATACGCAGTATTTT; CDR3aa: CASRGTGGSNTQYF
v_gene: TRBV23-1; d_gene: TRBD1; j_gene: TRBJ1-4; abundance: NA; CDR3nt: TGCGCCAGCAGGGGCCGGGACAGGGAGCCCCGGCGGGGAGAAAAACTGTTTTTT; CDR3aa: CASRGRDREPRRGEKLFF
v_gene: TRBV5-5; d_gene: NA; j_gene: TRBJ2-2; abundance: NA; CDR3nt: TGTGCCAGCAGCTTGGGAGTGAGGCAGAACACCGGGGAGCTGTTTTTT; CDR3aa: CASSLGVRQNTGELFF
v_gene: TRBV5-6; d_gene: TRBD1; j_gene: TRBJ2-1; abundance: once; CDR3nt: TGTGCCAGCAGCCGGTACGACAGGGGGAGGTGGCAATTTGAGCAGTTCTTC; CDR3aa: CASSRYDRGRWQFEQFF
v_gene: TRBV4-3; d_gene: TRBD1; j_gene: TRBJ1-6; abundance: NA; CDR3nt: TGCGCCAGCAGCCAAGATCGGACAGGGTTAGACTCCTATAATTCACCCCTCCACTTT; CDR3aa: CASSQDRTGLDSYNSPLHF
v_gene: TRBV19; d_gene: NA; j_gene: TRBJ1-6; abundance: NA; CDR3nt: TGTGCCAGTCAAAGGAACCGAGATAATTCACCCCTCCACTTT; CDR3aa: CASQRNRDNSPLHF
v_gene: TRBV6-5; d_gene: NA; j_gene: TRBJ2-2; abundance: NA; CDR3nt: TGTGCCAGCATTCCCGGGTCCTACACCGGGGAGCTGTTTTTT; CDR3aa: CASIPGSYTGELFF
v_gene: TRBV6-2/TRBV6-3; d_gene: NA; j_gene: TRBJ2-3; abundance: once; CDR3nt: TGTGCCAGCAGCCCTTGGAGGGTTGCTAGCACAGATACGCAGTATTTT; CDR3aa: CASSPWRVASTDTQYF
v_gene: TRBV19; d_gene: TRBD1; j_gene: TRBJ2-3; abundance: NA; CDR3nt: TGTGCCAGTAGTCCCAGACAGGGGACAGATACGCAGTATTTT; CDR3aa: CASSPRQGTDTQYF
v_gene: TRBV19; d_gene: NA; j_gene: TRBJ1-6; abundance: NA; CDR3nt: TGTGCCAGTAGTCCGATGGGGTCCTATAATTCACCCCTCCACTTT; CDR3aa: CASSPMGSYNSPLHF
v_gene: TRBV9; d_gene: TRBD2; j_gene: TRBJ2-1; abundance: once; CDR3nt: TGTGCCAGCAGCGTAGCTAGCGGGGGCCGATCCTACAATGAGCAGTTCTTC; CDR3aa: CASSVASGGRSYNEQFF
v_gene: TRBV25-1; d_gene: NA; j_gene: TRBJ1-1; abundance: NA; CDR3nt: TGTGCCAGCAGTGAATTAAAAGTAACGGAAGCTTTCTTT; CDR3aa: CASSELKVTEAFF
v_gene: TRBV6-5; d_gene: NA; j_gene: TRBJ1-1; abundance: NA; CDR3nt: TGTGCCAGCAGTTATGAATTCAACCAAGCTGAAGCTTTCTTT; CDR3aa: CASSYEFNQAEAFF
v_gene: TRBV19; d_gene: NA; j_gene: TRBJ1-5; abundance: NA; CDR3nt: TGTGCCAGTAGTATAGGGCAGGGAAGAGGCAATCAGCCCCAGCATTTT; CDR3aa: CASSIGQGRGNQPQHF
v_gene: TRBV6-5; d_gene: NA; j_gene: TRBJ1-5; abundance: NA; CDR3nt: TGTGCCAGCCGGACAACAGGGTGGAGCAATCAGCCCCAGCATTTT; CDR3aa: CASRTTGWSNQPQHF